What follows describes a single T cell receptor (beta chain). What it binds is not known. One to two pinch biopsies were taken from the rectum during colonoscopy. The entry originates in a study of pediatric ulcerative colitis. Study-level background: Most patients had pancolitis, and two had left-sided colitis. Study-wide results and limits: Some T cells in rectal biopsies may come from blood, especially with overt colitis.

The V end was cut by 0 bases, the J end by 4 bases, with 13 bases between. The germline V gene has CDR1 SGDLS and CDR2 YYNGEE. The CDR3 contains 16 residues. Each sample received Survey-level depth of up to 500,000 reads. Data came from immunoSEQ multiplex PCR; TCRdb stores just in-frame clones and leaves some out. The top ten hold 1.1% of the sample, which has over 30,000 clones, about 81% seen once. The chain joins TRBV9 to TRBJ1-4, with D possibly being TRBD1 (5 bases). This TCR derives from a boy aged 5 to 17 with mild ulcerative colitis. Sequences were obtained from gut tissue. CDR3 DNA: TGTGCCAGCAGCGTAGGTATCGGGGCACATAATGAAAAACTGTTTTTT. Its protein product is CASSVGIGAHNEKLFF.